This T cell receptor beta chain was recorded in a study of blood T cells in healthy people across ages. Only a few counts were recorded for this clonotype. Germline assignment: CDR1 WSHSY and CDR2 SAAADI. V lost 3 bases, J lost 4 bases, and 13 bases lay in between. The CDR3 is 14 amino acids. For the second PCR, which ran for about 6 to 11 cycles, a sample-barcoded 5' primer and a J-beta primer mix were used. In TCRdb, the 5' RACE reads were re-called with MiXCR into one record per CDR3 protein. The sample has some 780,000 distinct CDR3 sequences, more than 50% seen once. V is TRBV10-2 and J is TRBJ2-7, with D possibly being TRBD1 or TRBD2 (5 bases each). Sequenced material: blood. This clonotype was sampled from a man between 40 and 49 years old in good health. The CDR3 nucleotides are TGCGCCAGCAGTGAACAACTGTGGGGGTACGAGCAGTACTTC. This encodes CASSEQLWGYEQYF.